The 5 T cell receptor beta chains reported below all come from one sample, sequenced in a study of cytomegalovirus exposure and HLA in healthy donors. It was with 60 Vbeta and 13 Jbeta primers that the PCR ran. Clones were sequenced by immunoSEQ multiplex PCR, and TCRdb holds only the in-frame ones, with some missing. The sample records around 58,000 clones, 70% to 75% being singletons. The sequencing sample was made of PBMCs. The receptors stem from a man aged 40-50 years in good health and CMV-seropositive.

This clone came up a few times. V gene TRBV27 combines with J gene TRBJ1-6; 7 bases fit TRBD1. The CDR3 extends over 17 amino acids. J lost 3 bases, V lost 4 bases, and 9 bases had no gene match. Germline V gene lookup returns CDR1 MNHEY and CDR2 SMNVEV (reference sequence). Written as DNA, the CDR3 is TGTGCCAGCAGTTCGTACAGGGGAGTCTTCTATAATTCACCCCTCCACTTT. It codes for CASSSYRGVFYNSPLHF.

This clone has just a few counts. This chain connects TRBV6-5 to TRBJ1-2; 8 bases fit TRBD1. CDR1 is MNHEY and CDR2 is SVGAGI in the germline V gene. The J segment lost 6 bases and the V segment lost 2 bases, leaving 5 bases of the junction unmatched. CDR3 size: 14 residues. CDR3 region: CASSYVGQGNGYTF. CDR3 sequence (DNA): TGTGCCAGCAGTTACGTAGGACAGGGTAATGGCTACACCTTC.

This rearrangement joins TRBV5-4 to TRBJ2-2, with D unresolved. Trimming cost V 6 bases and J 0 bases, with 15 bases left between them. The CDR3 is 16 residues long. Germline assignment: CDR1 SGHNT and CDR2 YYREEE (reference sequence). CDR3 sequence: CASTNLVGANTGELFF. CDR3 nucleotide sequence: TGTGCCAGCACCAACCTGGTCGGAGCGAACACCGGGGAGCTGTTTTTT.

Concerning this clone: The junction does not match germline at one end; this may be a read error. The chain joins TRBV7-9 to TRBJ2-7; D might be TRBD2 (5 bases). The germline gives CDR1 SEHNR, CDR2 FQNEAQ (reference sequence). There are 12 residues in the CDR3. CDR3 region: CSSSLDYHEQYF. In DNA form, the CDR3 reads TGTTCCAGCAGCTTAGACTACCACGAGCAGTACTTC.

The genes are TRBV6-1 and TRBJ2-5, with 9 bases that match TRBD1. The CDR3 loop spans 13 amino acids. Trimming took 4 bases from V and 5 from J; bases not matched to a gene: 2. Germline CDR1 MNHNS, CDR2 SASEGT. This CDR3 is CASSGDRVETQYF. The DNA for the CDR3 is TGTGCCAGCAGTGGGGACAGGGTGGAGACCCAGTACTTC.